This entry concerns a single T cell receptor beta chain. Its antigen is currently unknown. Some clones are missing from TCRdb's copy, which holds only in-frame ones; the method was immunoSEQ multiplex PCR. The sample records 100,000 to 150,000 clones, approximately 91% being singletons. This specimen comes from a study of cytomegalovirus exposure and HLA in healthy donors. Study details: The 650 to 850 first-cohort repertoires and the 120 or so validation repertoires shared the same platform, a later analysis reported.

General observations from the study: Under in vitro conditions, three CMV-associated chains were confirmed as specific for CMV antigens. Most TCR sequences were rare, but some public TCRs occurred in many donors.

Sequencing used PBMCs. The clonotype was recovered from a man aged 25-45 years in good health and CMV-seronegative.

The chain's CDR3 is CASSLPGYGYTF. CDR3 coding DNA: TGTGCCAGCAGCTTGCCCGGCTATGGCTACACCTTC. The genes are TRBV5-6 and TRBJ1-2; D is unclear. The CDR3 spans 12 residues. The V gene lost 1 base and the J gene lost 4 bases, with 5 bases spanning the gap. In germline, CDR1 is SGHDT, CDR2 YYEEEE.